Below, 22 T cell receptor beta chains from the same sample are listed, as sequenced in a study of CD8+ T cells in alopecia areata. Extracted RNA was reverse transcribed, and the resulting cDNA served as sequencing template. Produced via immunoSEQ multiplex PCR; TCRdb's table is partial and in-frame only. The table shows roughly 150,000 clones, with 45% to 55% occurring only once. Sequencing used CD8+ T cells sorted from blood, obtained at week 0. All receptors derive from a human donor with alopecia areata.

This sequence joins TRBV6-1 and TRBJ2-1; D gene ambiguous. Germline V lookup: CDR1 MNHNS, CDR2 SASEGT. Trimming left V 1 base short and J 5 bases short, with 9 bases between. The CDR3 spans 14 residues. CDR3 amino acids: CASSEEGQHNEQFF. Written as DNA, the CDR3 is TGTGCCAGCAGTGAAGAGGGTCAGCACAATGAGCAGTTCTTC.

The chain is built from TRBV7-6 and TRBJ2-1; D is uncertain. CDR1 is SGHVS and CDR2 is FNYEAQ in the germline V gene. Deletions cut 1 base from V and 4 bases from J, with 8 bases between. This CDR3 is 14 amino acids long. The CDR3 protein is CASSLEAGYNEQFF. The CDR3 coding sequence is TGTGCCAGCAGCTTAGAGGCCGGATACAATGAGCAGTTCTTC.

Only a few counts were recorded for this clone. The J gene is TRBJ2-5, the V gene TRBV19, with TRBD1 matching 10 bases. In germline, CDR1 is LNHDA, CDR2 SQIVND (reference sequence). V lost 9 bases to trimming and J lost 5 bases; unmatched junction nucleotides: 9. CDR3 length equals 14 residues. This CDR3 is CASSEGQGIETQYF. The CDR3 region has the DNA TGTGCCAGCTCGGAGGGACAGGGGATCGAGACCCAGTACTTC. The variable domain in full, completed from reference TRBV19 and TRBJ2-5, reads DGGITQSPKYLFRKEGQNVTLSCEQNLNHDAMYWYRQDPGQGLRLIYYSQIVNDFQKGDIAEGYSVSREKKESFPLTVTSAQKNPTAFYLCASSEGQGIETQYFGPGTRLLVL.

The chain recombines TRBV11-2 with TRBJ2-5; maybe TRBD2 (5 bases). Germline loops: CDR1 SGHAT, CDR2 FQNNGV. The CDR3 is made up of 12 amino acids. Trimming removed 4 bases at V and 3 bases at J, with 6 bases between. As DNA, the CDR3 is TGTGCCAGCAGCTGGACTGAAGAGACCCAGTACTTC. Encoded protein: CASSWTEETQYF.

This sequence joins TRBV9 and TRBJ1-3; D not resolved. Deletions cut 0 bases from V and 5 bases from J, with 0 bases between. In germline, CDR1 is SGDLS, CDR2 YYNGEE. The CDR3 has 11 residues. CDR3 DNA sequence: TGTGCCAGCAGCGTAGGAAACACCATATATTTT. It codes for CASSVGNTIYF.

The CDR3 sequence is CASSSNSGGLTDTQYF. The CDR3 DNA sequence: TGCGCCAGCAGCTCCAATAGCGGGGGCCTCACAGATACGCAGTATTTT. The chain carries TRBV5-1 and TRBJ2-3; TRBD2 matches at 9 bases. CDR1 is SGHRS, CDR2 YFSETQ, per germline. V trimming: 3 bases; J trimming: 2 bases; junction bases outside the gene matches: 7. The CDR3 consists of 16 residues. Supplemented by reference TRBV5-1 and TRBJ2-3, the full variable domain reads KAGVTQTPRYLIKTRGQQVTLSCSPISGHRSVSWYQQTPGQGLQFLFEYFSETQRNKGNFPGRFSGRQFSNSRSEMNVSTLELGDSALYLCASSSNSGGLTDTQYFGPGTRLTVL.

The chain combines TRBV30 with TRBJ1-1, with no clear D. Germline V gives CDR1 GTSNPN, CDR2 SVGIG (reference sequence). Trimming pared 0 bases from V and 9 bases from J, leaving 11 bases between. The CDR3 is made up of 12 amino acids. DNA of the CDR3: TGTGCCTGGAGTGTATCTCCCCCAAAAGCTTTCTTT. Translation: CAWSVSPPKAFF.

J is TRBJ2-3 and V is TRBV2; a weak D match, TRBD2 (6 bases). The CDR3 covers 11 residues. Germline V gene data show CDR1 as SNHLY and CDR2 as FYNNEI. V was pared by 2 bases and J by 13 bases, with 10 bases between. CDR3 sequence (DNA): TGTGCCAGCAGTGAAAAAGGGGAGGAGTATTTT. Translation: CASSEKGEEYF.

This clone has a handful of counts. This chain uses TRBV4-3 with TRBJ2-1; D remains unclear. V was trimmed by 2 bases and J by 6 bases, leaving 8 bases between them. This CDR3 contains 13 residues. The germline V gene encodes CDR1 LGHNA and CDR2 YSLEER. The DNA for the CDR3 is TGCGCCAGCAGCCAAATGGTGGCCAATGAGCAGTTCTTC. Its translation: CASSQMVANEQFF.

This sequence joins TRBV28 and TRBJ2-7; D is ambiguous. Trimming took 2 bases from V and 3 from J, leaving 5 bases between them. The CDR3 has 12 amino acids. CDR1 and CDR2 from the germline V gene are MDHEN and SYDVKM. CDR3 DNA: TGTGCCAGCAGTTTAGGGGACTACGAGCAGTACTTC. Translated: CASSLGDYEQYF.

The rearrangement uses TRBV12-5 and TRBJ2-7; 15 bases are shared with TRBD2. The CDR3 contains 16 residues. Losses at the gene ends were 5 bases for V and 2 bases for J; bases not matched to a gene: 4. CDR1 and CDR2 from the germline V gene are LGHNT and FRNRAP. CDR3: CASGPGTSGGPYEQYF. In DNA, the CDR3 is TGTGCTAGTGGTCCCGGGACTAGCGGGGGGCCCTACGAGCAGTACTTC.

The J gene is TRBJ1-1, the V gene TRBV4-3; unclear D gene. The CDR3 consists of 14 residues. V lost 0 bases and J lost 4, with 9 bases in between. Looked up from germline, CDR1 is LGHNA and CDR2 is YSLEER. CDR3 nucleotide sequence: TGCGCCAGCAGCCAAGACGCAGAGGGCACTGAAGCTTTCTTT. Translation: CASSQDAEGTEAFF.

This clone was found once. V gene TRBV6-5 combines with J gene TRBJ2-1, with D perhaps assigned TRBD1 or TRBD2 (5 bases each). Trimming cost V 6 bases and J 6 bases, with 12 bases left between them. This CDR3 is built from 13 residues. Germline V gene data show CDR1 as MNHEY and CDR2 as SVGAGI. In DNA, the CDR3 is TGTGCCAGCAGAGAATCGAGGGGCAATGAGCAGTTCTTC. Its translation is CASRESRGNEQFF.

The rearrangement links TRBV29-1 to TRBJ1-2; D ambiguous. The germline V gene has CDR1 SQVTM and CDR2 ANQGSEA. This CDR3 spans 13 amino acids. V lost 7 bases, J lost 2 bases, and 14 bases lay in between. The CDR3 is CSALPRENYGYTF. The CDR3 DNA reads TGCAGCGCCTTACCACGGGAGAACTATGGCTACACCTTC.

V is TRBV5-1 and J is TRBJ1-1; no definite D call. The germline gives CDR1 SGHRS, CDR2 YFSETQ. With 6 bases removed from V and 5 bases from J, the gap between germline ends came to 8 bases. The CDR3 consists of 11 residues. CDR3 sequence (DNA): TGCGCCAGCATTCACGGGACTGAAGCTTTCTTT. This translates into CASIHGTEAFF.

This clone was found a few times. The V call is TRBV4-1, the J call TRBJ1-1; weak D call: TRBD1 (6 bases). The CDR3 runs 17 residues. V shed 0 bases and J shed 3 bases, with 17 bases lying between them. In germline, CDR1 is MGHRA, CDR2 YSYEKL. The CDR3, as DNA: TGCGCCAGCAGCCAAGATGGGGGGGCGACCCGATACACTGAAGCTTTCTTT. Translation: CASSQDGGATRYTEAFF.

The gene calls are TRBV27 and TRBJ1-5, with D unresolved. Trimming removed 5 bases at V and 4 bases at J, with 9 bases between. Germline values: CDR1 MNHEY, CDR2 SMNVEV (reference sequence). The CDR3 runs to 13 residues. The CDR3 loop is CASSPITNQPQHF. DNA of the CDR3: TGTGCCAGCAGTCCCATTACGAATCAGCCCCAGCATTTT.

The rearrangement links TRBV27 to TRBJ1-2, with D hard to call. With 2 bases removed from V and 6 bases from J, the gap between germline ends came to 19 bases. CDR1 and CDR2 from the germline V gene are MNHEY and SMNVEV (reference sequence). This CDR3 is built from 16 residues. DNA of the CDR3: TGTGCCAGCAGTTTACTTCCCACTGGGAAGGAGGATGGCTACACCTTC. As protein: CASSLLPTGKEDGYTF.

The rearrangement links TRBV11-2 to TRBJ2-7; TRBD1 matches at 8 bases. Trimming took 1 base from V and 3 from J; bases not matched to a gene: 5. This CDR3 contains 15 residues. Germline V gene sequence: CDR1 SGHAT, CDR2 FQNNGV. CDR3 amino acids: CASSLARGPFYEQYF. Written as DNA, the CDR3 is TGTGCCAGCAGCTTAGCCAGGGGGCCATTCTACGAGCAGTACTTC.

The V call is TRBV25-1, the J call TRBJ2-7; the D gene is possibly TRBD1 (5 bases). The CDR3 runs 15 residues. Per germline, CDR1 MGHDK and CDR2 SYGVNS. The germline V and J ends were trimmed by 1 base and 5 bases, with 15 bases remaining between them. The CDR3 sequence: CASSEFGQGYDEQYF. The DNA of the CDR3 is TGTGCCAGCAGTGAATTCGGGCAGGGATACGACGAGCAGTACTTC.

The CDR3: CASSPSNRASSSYEQYF. The CDR3, as DNA: TGTGCCAGCAGCCCGTCTAACAGGGCCAGCAGCTCCTACGAGCAGTACTTC. The chain links TRBV7-9 to TRBJ2-7; TRBD1 is a possible D gene (6 bases). V lost 5 bases and J 0 bases, leaving 20 bases between the germline ends. CDR3 length: 17 amino acids. Per germline, CDR1 SEHNR and CDR2 FQNEAQ (reference sequence).

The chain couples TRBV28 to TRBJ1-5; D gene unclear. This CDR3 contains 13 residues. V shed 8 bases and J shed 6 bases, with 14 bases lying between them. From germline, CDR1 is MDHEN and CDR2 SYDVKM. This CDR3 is CASATMGPQPQHF. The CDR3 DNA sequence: TGTGCCAGCGCTACTATGGGTCCTCAGCCCCAGCATTTT.